These T cell receptor beta chains were read from a single sample in a study of blood T cell repertoires in COVID-19. The method was immunoSEQ multiplex PCR; TCRdb's version includes in-frame clones alone and lacks a portion of them. The sample lists roughly 190,000 clones; 88% were seen once. Material for sequencing was peripheral blood. These receptors were obtained from a man aged 35-49 years with active or convalescent COVID-19. The CDR3 runs from the conserved cysteine through the conserved F or W. A D gene is named only where the DNA matches it firmly. Not every row has a clone size; where given, it reads once, few, many or a size class.

j_gene,abundance,v_gene,d_gene,CDR3aa,CDR3nt
TRBJ1-1,once,TRBV7-9,TRBD1,CASSPVGQADPNTEAFF,TGTGCCAGCAGCCCAGTCGGACAGGCAGATCCAAACACTGAAGCTTTCTTT
TRBJ2-7,NA,TRBV7-8,TRBD1,CASSSAGTGTPYEQYF,TGTGCCAGCAGCTCGGCCGGGACAGGGACCCCCTACGAGCAGTACTTC
TRBJ1-3,NA,TRBV28,TRBD1,CASTPTGAVNSGNTIYF,TGTGCCAGCACCCCTACAGGGGCCGTTAACTCTGGAAACACCATATATTTT
TRBJ2-2,NA,TRBV6-5,TRBD1,CASSLTGSGELFF,TGTGCCAGCAGTCTGACAGGGTCCGGGGAGCTGTTTTTT
TRBJ1-1,once,TRBV19,TRBD1,CASSIEQGAEAFF,TGTGCCAGTAGTATAGAACAGGGGGCGGAAGCTTTCTTT
TRBJ2-6,once,TRBV6-5,TRBD1,CASSYRGPGANVLTF,TGTGCCAGCTCGTACAGGGGGCCTGGGGCCAACGTCCTGACTTTC
TRBJ1-1,NA,TRBV6-5,NA,CASRLDGGTEAFF,TGTGCCAGCAGATTAGACGGGGGCACTGAAGCTTTCTTT
TRBJ1-2,NA,TRBV3-1/TRBV3-2,NA,CASSQRDKNYGYTF,TGTGCCAGCAGCCAAAGAGATAAAAACTATGGCTACACCTTC
TRBJ1-3,few,TRBV7-6,NA,CASSLQGTNSGNTIYF,TGTGCCAGCAGCTTACAGGGGACAAACTCTGGAAACACCATATATTTT
TRBJ1-2,NA,TRBV4-1,NA,CASSQAPGTPLPYGYTF,TGCGCCAGCAGCCAGGCGCCAGGGACACCACTCCCCTATGGCTACACCTTC
TRBJ2-2,NA,TRBV7-3,TRBD1,CASGQGSTGELFF,TGTGCCAGCGGACAGGGTAGCACCGGGGAGCTGTTTTTT
TRBJ2-2,NA,TRBV7-6,TRBD1,CASSPFRQGEYTGELFF,TGTGCCAGCAGTCCCTTTCGACAGGGTGAGTACACCGGGGAGCTGTTTTTT
TRBJ2-7,NA,TRBV19,NA,CASSILQGYEQYF,TGTGCCAGTAGTATATTACAGGGCTACGAGCAGTACTTC
TRBJ2-3,NA,TRBV7-2,NA,CASSLAPAGGYTDTQYF,TGTGCCAGCAGCTTAGCGCCGGCAGGGGGGTACACAGATACGCAGTATTTT
TRBJ2-5,NA,TRBV7-2,TRBD2,CASSLGVSGGQETQYF,TGTGCCAGCAGCTTAGGAGTTAGCGGGGGCCAAGAGACCCAGTACTTC
TRBJ2-5,few,TRBV7-7,NA,CASSTDRNGETQYF,TGTGCCAGCAGCACGGACAGAAATGGGGAGACCCAGTACTTC
TRBJ1-1,NA,TRBV10-3,TRBD1,CAIRGTAMNTEAFF,TGTGCCATCCGAGGGACAGCGATGAACACTGAAGCTTTCTTT
TRBJ2-1,NA,TRBV29-1,TRBD2,CSVETRGEFF,TGCAGCGTTGAAACCCGGGGGGAGTTCTTC
TRBJ2-2,once,TRBV28,TRBD2,CATIGGSRIGELFF,TGTGCCACCATCGGGGGGAGCAGGATCGGGGAGCTGTTTTTT
TRBJ2-7,NA,TRBV28,TRBD1,CASSLDSLDRGSYEQYF,TGTGCCAGCAGTTTAGATTCTTTGGACAGGGGATCCTACGAGCAGTACTTC
TRBJ2-2,NA,TRBV2,TRBD2,CASRGLAGMVGELFF,TGTGCCAGTAGAGGGCTAGCGGGGATGGTCGGGGAGCTGTTTTTT
TRBJ2-6,NA,TRBV19,TRBD1,CASSALDRGLGGANVLTF,TGTGCCAGTAGTGCGCTGGACAGGGGGCTGGGTGGGGCCAACGTCCTGACTTTC
TRBJ1-2,NA,TRBV5-1,TRBD1,CASSLQPTGTGSGYTF,TGCGCCAGCAGCTTGCAGCCCACCGGGACAGGGAGTGGCTACACCTTC
TRBJ1-1,NA,TRBV6-1,TRBD1,CASSEQGAGMYTEAFF,TGTGCCAGCAGTGAACAGGGGGCGGGGATGTACACTGAAGCTTTCTTT
TRBJ1-4,NA,TRBV28,TRBD1,CASSQYRGGTNEKLFF,TGTGCCAGCAGTCAGTACAGGGGGGGGACCAATGAAAAACTGTTTTTT
TRBJ1-6,NA,TRBV7-2,NA,CASSLEVSGRAKQNSPLHF,TGTGCCAGCAGCTTAGAGGTTAGCGGCAGGGCCAAACAAAATTCACCCCTCCACTTT
TRBJ1-3,NA,TRBV10-3,TRBD1,CAIRWDSLSGNTIYF,TGTGCCATCAGATGGGACAGCCTCTCTGGAAACACCATATATTTT
TRBJ2-7,NA,TRBV27,TRBD1,CASPDREHEQYF,TGTGCCAGCCCTGACAGGGAACACGAGCAGTACTTC
TRBJ1-2,NA,TRBV7-9,TRBD1,CASSPGQDVYGYTF,TGTGCCAGCAGCCCGGGACAGGACGTTTATGGCTACACCTTC
TRBJ2-4,NA,TRBV2,NA,CASNNRGSLAKNIQYF,TGTGCCAGCAATAACCGGGGGAGCTTGGCCAAAAACATTCAGTACTTC
TRBJ1-3,NA,TRBV4-2,NA,CASSQDSGRTNTIYF,TGTGCCAGCAGCCAAGATTCGGGCAGGACTAACACCATATATTTT
TRBJ2-1,NA,TRBV6-5,TRBD2,CASSSRGLAGYNEQFF,TGTGCCAGCAGTTCCCGCGGACTAGCGGGATACAATGAGCAGTTCTTC
TRBJ1-2,NA,TRBV19,NA,CASSIARGSHGYTF,TGTGCCAGTAGTATAGCTAGAGGATCTCATGGCTACACCTTC
TRBJ2-7,NA,TRBV12-5,NA,CASGLQGGPFTNNEQYF,TGTGCTAGTGGTTTGCAGGGGGGCCCTTTTACGAACAACGAGCAGTACTTC
TRBJ1-2,NA,TRBV4-3,NA,CASSQELDGDYGYTF,TGCGCCAGCAGCCAAGAATTGGACGGGGACTATGGCTACACCTTC
TRBJ2-1,NA,TRBV24-1,NA,CATSDRGRTSYNEQFF,TGTGCCACCAGTGATAGGGGCCGAACCTCCTACAATGAGCAGTTCTTC
TRBJ1-2,NA,TRBV7-9,NA,CASSAGELMGYTF,TGTGCCAGCAGCGCAGGGGAGTTGATGGGCTACACCTTC
TRBJ2-2,NA,TRBV19,NA,CASGPGTGELFF,TGTGCCAGTGGCCCGGGGACCGGGGAGCTGTTTTTT
TRBJ1-1,NA,TRBV7-9,TRBD1,CASRGQGLRDTEAFF,TGTGCCAGCAGAGGACAGGGGTTAAGGGACACTGAAGCTTTCTTT
TRBJ2-7,NA,TRBV5-1,NA,CASSSYGGYEQYF,TGCGCCAGCAGCTCCTACGGGGGCTACGAGCAGTACTTC
TRBJ1-5,NA,TRBV7-8,NA,CASSLGRELPQHF,TGTGCCAGCAGCCTGGGGAGAGAATTGCCCCAGCATTTT
TRBJ2-5,NA,TRBV7-9,TRBD1,CASSPMTSGTGFLETQYF,TGTGCCAGCAGTCCAATGACGTCTGGGACAGGGTTTCTAGAGACCCAGTACTTC
TRBJ1-1,NA,TRBV14,NA,CASSQDQVRSLYTEAFF,TGTGCCAGCAGCCAAGATCAGGTCCGGTCCCTGTACACTGAAGCTTTCTTT
TRBJ2-5,NA,TRBV2,NA,CASSKSWGGTGSSPQYF,TGTGCCAGCAGTAAATCGTGGGGGGGGACAGGATCTTCTCCCCAGTACTTC
TRBJ2-5,NA,TRBV28,NA,CASSSTRTRFGETQYF,TGTGCCAGCAGTTCCACCCGTACTAGGTTCGGGGAGACCCAGTACTTC
TRBJ1-6,NA,TRBV15,NA,CATSSLNSPLHF,TGTGCCACCAGCAGCCTCAATTCACCCCTCCACTTT
TRBJ2-7,few,TRBV10-3,NA,CAISDGVSEQYF,TGTGCCATCAGTGACGGGGTATCCGAGCAGTACTTC
TRBJ2-2,NA,TRBV19,TRBD1,CASSRDRGTGELFF,TGTGCCAGTAGTAGGGACAGGGGGACCGGGGAGCTGTTTTTT
TRBJ2-5,NA,TRBV5-1,TRBD2,CASSPWGTSGGETQYF,TGCGCCAGCAGCCCCTGGGGTACTAGCGGGGGAGAGACCCAGTACTTC
TRBJ1-1,NA,TRBV24-1,TRBD1,CATSPSRGHHTEAFF,TGTGCCACCAGTCCCTCCAGGGGGCATCACACTGAAGCTTTCTTT
TRBJ2-1,NA,TRBV4-2,TRBD2,CASSQGRAGYNEQFF,TGTGCCAGCAGCCAAGGCCGAGCGGGATACAATGAGCAGTTCTTC
TRBJ1-2,NA,TRBV6-2/TRBV6-3,NA,CASSYSTGNYGYTF,TGTGCCAGCAGTTACTCGACAGGCAACTATGGCTACACCTTC
TRBJ1-2,NA,TRBV6-5,TRBD1,CASSYRGQGADGYTF,TGTGCCAGCAGTTACCGGGGACAGGGGGCAGATGGCTACACCTTC
TRBJ2-7,NA,TRBV7-2,NA,CASSTRTNTPYEQYF,TGTGCCAGCAGCACCAGGACAAATACTCCCTACGAGCAGTACTTC